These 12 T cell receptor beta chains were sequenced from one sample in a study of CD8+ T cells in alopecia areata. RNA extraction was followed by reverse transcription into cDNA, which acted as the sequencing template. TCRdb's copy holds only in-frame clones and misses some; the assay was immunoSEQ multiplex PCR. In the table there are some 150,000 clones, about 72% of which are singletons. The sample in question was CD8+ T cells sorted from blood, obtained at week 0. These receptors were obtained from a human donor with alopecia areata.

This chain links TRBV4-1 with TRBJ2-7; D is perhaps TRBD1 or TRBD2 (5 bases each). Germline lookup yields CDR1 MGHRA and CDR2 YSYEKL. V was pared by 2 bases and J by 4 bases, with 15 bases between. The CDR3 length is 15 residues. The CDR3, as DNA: TGCGCCAGCAGCCAACGGGACCCCGGTGAATACGAGCAGTACTTC. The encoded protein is CASSQRDPGEYEQYF.

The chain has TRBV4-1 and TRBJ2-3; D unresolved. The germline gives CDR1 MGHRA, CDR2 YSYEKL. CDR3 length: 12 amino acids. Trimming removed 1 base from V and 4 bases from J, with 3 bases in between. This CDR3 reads CASSQGSDTQYF. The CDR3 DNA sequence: TGCGCCAGCAGCCAAGGCTCAGATACGCAGTATTTT.

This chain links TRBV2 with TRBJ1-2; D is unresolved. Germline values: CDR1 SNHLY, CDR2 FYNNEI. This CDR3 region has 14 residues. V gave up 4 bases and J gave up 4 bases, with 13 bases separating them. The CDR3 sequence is CASSGIRVGYGYTF. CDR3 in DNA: TGTGCCAGCAGTGGAATCAGAGTTGGCTATGGCTACACCTTC.

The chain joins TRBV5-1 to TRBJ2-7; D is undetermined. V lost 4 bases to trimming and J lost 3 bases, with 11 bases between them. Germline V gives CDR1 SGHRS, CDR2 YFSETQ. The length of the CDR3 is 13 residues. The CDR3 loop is CASSTDINYEQYF. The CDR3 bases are TGCGCCAGCAGCACCGACATAAACTACGAGCAGTACTTC.

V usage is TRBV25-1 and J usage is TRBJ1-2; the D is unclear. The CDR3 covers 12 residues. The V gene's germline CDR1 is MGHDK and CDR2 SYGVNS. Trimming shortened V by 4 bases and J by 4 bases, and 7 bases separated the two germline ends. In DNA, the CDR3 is TGTGCCAGCAGTGCATCGGCCTATGGCTACACCTTC. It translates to CASSASAYGYTF.

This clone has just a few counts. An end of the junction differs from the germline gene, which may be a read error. DNA of the CDR3: TGCAGCGTCGAAGTGGGGGGCGCGGGCACCTTC. Protein sequence: CSVEVGGAGTF. The rearrangement links TRBV29-1 to TRBJ1-2, with D maybe TRBD1 (6 bases). Germline loops: CDR1 SQVTM, CDR2 ANQGSEA. This CDR3 contains 11 residues.

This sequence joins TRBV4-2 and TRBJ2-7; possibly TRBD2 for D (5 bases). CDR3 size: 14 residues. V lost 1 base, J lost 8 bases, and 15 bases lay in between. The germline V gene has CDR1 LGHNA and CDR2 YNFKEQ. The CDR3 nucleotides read TGTGCCAGCAGCCAAGGGGTTACAGAGGGCCAGCAGTACTTC. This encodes CASSQGVTEGQQYF.

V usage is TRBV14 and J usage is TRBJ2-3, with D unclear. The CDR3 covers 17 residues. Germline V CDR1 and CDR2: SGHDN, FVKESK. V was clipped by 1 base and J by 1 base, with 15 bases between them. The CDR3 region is CASSQVDHWPRTDTQYF. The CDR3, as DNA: TGTGCCAGCAGCCAAGTGGATCACTGGCCTCGCACAGATACGCAGTATTTT.

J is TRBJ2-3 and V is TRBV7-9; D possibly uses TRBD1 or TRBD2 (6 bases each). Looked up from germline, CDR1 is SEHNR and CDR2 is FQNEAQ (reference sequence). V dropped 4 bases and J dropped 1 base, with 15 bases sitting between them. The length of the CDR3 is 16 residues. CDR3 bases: TGTGCCAGCAGCTCTGAAGGGGGAGGCGGCACAGATACGCAGTATTTT. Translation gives CASSSEGGGGTDTQYF.

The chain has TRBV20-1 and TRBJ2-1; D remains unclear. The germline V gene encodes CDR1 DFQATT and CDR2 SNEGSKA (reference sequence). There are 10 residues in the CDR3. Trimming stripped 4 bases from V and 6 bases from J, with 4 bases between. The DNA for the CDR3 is TGCAGTGCTACTGGCAATGAGCAGTTCTTC. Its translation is CSATGNEQFF.

CDR3 sequence reads: CASRATDEQFF. For the CDR3, the DNA is TGTGCCAGCAGAGCCACAGATGAGCAGTTCTTC. The chain has TRBV7-8 and TRBJ2-1; the D is unclear. This CDR3 has 11 residues. Trimming took off 6 bases at V and 8 bases at J, with 8 bases between the two ends. The germline CDR1 and CDR2 sequences are SGHVS and FQNEAQ. Full variable domain (rest looked up from reference TRBV7-8 and TRBJ2-1): GAGVSQSPRYKVAKRGQDVALRCDPISGHVSLFWYQQALGQGPEFLTYFQNEAQLDKSGLPSDRFFAERPEGSVSTLKIQRTQQEDSAVYLCASRATDEQFFGPGTRLTVL.

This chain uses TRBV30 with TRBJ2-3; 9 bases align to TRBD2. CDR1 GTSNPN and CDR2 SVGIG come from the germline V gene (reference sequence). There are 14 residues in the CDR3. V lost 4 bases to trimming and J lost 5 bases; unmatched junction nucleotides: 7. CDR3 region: CAWISGGRVDTQYF. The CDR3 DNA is TGTGCCTGGATTAGCGGGGGCCGGGTAGATACGCAGTATTTT.